The rows below give T cell receptor beta chains drawn from one sample of a study of early T cells in non-severe SARS-CoV-2 infection. TCRdb redid the calling of the 5' RACE reads with MiXCR, one entry per CDR3 protein. Of about 35,000 distinct CDR3 sequences listed, more than 5% are singletons. Sequenced sample: whole blood. The origin of the receptors is an adult who was a healthcare worker with PCR-confirmed SARS-CoV-2 infection or an uninfected control (not recorded which). The CDR3 runs from the conserved cysteine through the conserved F or W. The D gene is left open where the match is weak. Part of the rows lack a size; the others show once, few, many or a class for expanded clones.

CDR3nt	CDR3aa	d_gene	abundance	len	j_gene	v_gene
TGTGCCAGCAGCACTTGGCGGGAGTTGTACAATGAGCAGTTCTTC	CASSTWRELYNEQFF	TRBD2	many	15	TRBJ2-1	TRBV7-2
TGTGCCAGCTGGGGCGGGAGAGTGAGGGAGACCCAGTACTTC	CASWGGRVRETQYF	.	many	14	TRBJ2-5	TRBV21-1
TGTGCCAGCAGCTCCTATGGGGGCTGGGGCTATGGCTACACCTTC	CASSSYGGWGYGYTF	.	many	15	TRBJ1-2	TRBV5-5
TGTGCCAGTAGGGTACCGGGGGCCCTTGGCAATCAGCCCCAGCATTTT	CASRVPGALGNQPQHF	.	many	16	TRBJ1-5	TRBV19
TGTGCCAGCAGCCCGGGGGACAAATATAATTCACCCCTCCACTTT	CASSPGDKYNSPLHF	.	many	15	TRBJ1-6	TRBV5-8
TGTGCCAGCTCCGGAGCCGGGGGGGCTTACGAGCAGTACTTC	CASSGAGGAYEQYF	TRBD2	many	14	TRBJ2-7	TRBV18
TGTGCCAGCAGCGCCTCGGCAGGGGGATTTGAAGCTTTCTTT	CASSASAGGFEAFF	TRBD1	.	14	TRBJ1-1	TRBV9
TGCGCCAGCAGCCAAGATCAAGGGGGATTAACCTACGAGCAGTACTTC	CASSQDQGGLTYEQYF	.	many	16	TRBJ2-7	TRBV4-3
TGTGCCAGCAGCTGGGACAGGGGTTATGAGCAGTTCTTC	CASSWDRGYEQFF	TRBD1	many	13	TRBJ2-1	TRBV7-3
TGTGCCAGCAGTTTAGGCAGGGTAGACACTGAAGCTTTCTTT	CASSLGRVDTEAFF	.	many	14	TRBJ1-1	TRBV12-3/TRBV12-4
TGTGCCAGTAGTAGAGAGACTGCAACTAATGAAAAACTGTTTTTT	CASSRETATNEKLFF	.	many	15	TRBJ1-4	TRBV19
TGTGCCAGCAGCCAAGGAGTGGGCGGGACCGGGCAAGATACGCAGTATTTT	CASSQGVGGTGQDTQYF	.	.	17	TRBJ2-3	TRBV3-1
TGTGCCAGCAGCTTAGGGACAGGGAGGGAAAAACTGTTTTTT	CASSLGTGREKLFF	TRBD1	many	14	TRBJ1-4	TRBV7-9
TGTGCTAGTGGTTTGCCAAGACTAGCGGGGGGGTTTGGTGCAGATACGCAGTATTTT	CASGLPRLAGGFGADTQYF	TRBD2	many	19	TRBJ2-3	TRBV12-5
TGTGCCAGCAGCGTAGTCGGGACAAGCTACGAGCAGTACTTC	CASSVVGTSYEQYF	.	many	14	TRBJ2-7	TRBV9
TGTGCCAGCTCACCTCTAGCGGGAGGATTGAACACCGGGGAGCTGTTTTTT	CASSPLAGGLNTGELFF	TRBD2	.	17	TRBJ2-2	TRBV18
TGTGCCAGCAGCTTAGGTGGGGGAGAGGGGGAGGCCCAGTACTTC	CASSLGGGEGEAQYF	.	.	15	TRBJ2-5	TRBV7-8
TGTGCCAGCAGCTTATATAGGAGGGGGCGGTCTCTTGGCTACACCTTC	CASSLYRRGRSLGYTF	TRBD1	many	16	TRBJ1-2	TRBV7-9
TGCAGCGTTGATCGGTCAGGGGGAAGAAATGAGCAGTTCTTC	CSVDRSGGRNEQFF	TRBD1	many	14	TRBJ2-1	TRBV29-1
TGTGCCAGCAGCCGTTCCACTAGCGGGACCTCCTACAATGAGCAGTTCTTC	CASSRSTSGTSYNEQFF	TRBD2	many	17	TRBJ2-1	TRBV3-1
TGTGCCAGCTGGGGGGGAGTGGGGCCCGAGGGTGAGCAGTTCTTC	CASWGGVGPEGEQFF	TRBD2	many	15	TRBJ2-1	TRBV12-3/TRBV12-4
TGTGCCAGCAGCAAAGATAATGGGGGCGTTGGCAATCAGCCCCAGCATTTT	CASSKDNGGVGNQPQHF	.	many	17	TRBJ1-5	TRBV6-5
TGTGCCAGCACCCTCGGGGACAGGGCCTACGAGCAGTACTTC	CASTLGDRAYEQYF	TRBD1	many	14	TRBJ2-7	TRBV7-9
TGTGCCAGCAGTGAGAAAGGTGGTAGCGGGAGTCTGCGGTTCTTC	CASSEKGGSGSLRFF	TRBD2	medium-sized	15	TRBJ2-1	TRBV6-4
TGCGCCAGCAGCCCCTGGGGACGGGAACTCTACGAGCAGTACTTC	CASSPWGRELYEQYF	.	many	15	TRBJ2-7	TRBV5-1
TGCGCCAGCAGCCGGCTCACAGGGTCCAATCAGCCCCAGCATTTT	CASSRLTGSNQPQHF	.	.	15	TRBJ1-5	TRBV4-3
TGTGCCAGCTCACCTTCTGACAGAAATCAGCCCCAGCATTTT	CASSPSDRNQPQHF	.	many	14	TRBJ1-5	TRBV18
TGTGCCAGCAGGCTAGCGGGAGCGAACGAGCAGTACTTC	CASRLAGANEQYF	TRBD2	.	13	TRBJ2-7	TRBV6-5
TGCAGCGTTGGTCGGCCTGAGCAGTACTTC	CSVGRPEQYF	.	many	10	TRBJ2-7	TRBV29-1
TGTGCCAGCCGATCCAAGGAGTGGGTTCAGAGCAATCAGCCCCAGCATTTT	CASRSKEWVQSNQPQHF	.	many	17	TRBJ1-5	TRBV19
TGTGCCAGCAGCTCAGTGGCCCTCGAGCAGTACTTC	CASSSVALEQYF	.	many	12	TRBJ2-7	TRBV11-2
TGTGCCAGCAGCACTCTACCCGGGACAGGGGCGACCTACGAGCAGTACTTC	CASSTLPGTGATYEQYF	TRBD1	many	17	TRBJ2-7	TRBV7-6
TGCGCCAGCAGCATACAGGGATCGACAGGGCCTCATTCACCCCTCCACTTT	CASSIQGSTGPHSPLHF	TRBD1	many	17	TRBJ1-6	TRBV5-1
TGCAGTGCTAGAGGCACGGCTAGCGGGAGGACAGCCTACGAGCAGTACTTC	CSARGTASGRTAYEQYF	TRBD2	many	17	TRBJ2-7	TRBV20-1
TGTGCCAGTAGCTGGACTAGCGGGTCCTCCACCGGGGAGCTGTTTTTT	CASSWTSGSSTGELFF	TRBD2	many	16	TRBJ2-2	TRBV7-3
TGTGCCAGTAGTATAGATAGGCAGACTGAAGCTTTCTTT	CASSIDRQTEAFF	.	many	13	TRBJ1-1	TRBV19
TGTGCCAGCAGTTACTCCGGACTAGCAGAGCAGTACTTC	CASSYSGLAEQYF	TRBD2	many	13	TRBJ2-7	TRBV6-6
TGTGCCAGCACCTCCCAGTGGATCTATGGCTACACCTTC	CASTSQWIYGYTF	.	.	13	TRBJ1-2	TRBV6-2/TRBV6-3
TGTGCCAGCAGCCAAAGGGACAGAGCCTACGAGCAGTACTTC	CASSQRDRAYEQYF	TRBD1	few	14	TRBJ2-7	TRBV3-1
TGCGCCGGCAGCCAAGATGGACAGGGCAATCAGCCCCAGCATTTT	CAGSQDGQGNQPQHF	TRBD1	.	15	TRBJ1-5	TRBV4-1
TGTGCCTGGGGTGGCCCAGGTCTGGATTCACCCCTCCACTTT	CAWGGPGLDSPLHF	.	many	14	TRBJ1-6	TRBV30
TGCGCCAGCAGCCCGCCGGGCGGACAGAAATTATCACCCCTCCACTTT	CASSPPGGQKLSPLHF	.	many	16	TRBJ1-6	TRBV4-1
TGTGCCAGCACAGGAGAGGGGACTAGCGGGAGTAGGCAGTTCTTC	CASTGEGTSGSRQFF	TRBD2	many	15	TRBJ2-1	TRBV6-4
TGTGCCAGCAGCCAAGTCTGGGGGGTCAGGCAGCAGTACTTC	CASSQVWGVRQQYF	.	many	14	TRBJ2-7	TRBV3-1
TGTGCCACCGGCGGGCCCGGGGCCGGAGATACGCAGTATTTT	CATGGPGAGDTQYF	.	many	14	TRBJ2-3	TRBV10-3
TGTGCCAGCAGCTTAAATCCCACCGGGACCGGGGAGCTGTTTTTT	CASSLNPTGTGELFF	.	many	15	TRBJ2-2	TRBV11-2
TGTGCCAGCAGCTTTGAAGCGGGAAGAAACACCGGGGAGCTGTTTTTT	CASSFEAGRNTGELFF	TRBD2	few	16	TRBJ2-2	TRBV7-6
TGTGCCAGCACCCTAGGCCGGGGCGGTAGTGTAAAGGCTGAAGCTTTCTTT	CASTLGRGGSVKAEAFF	.	many	17	TRBJ1-1	TRBV12-3/TRBV12-4
TGCGCCAGCATCGGGTCCTTTGGGGGGGCCAAAAACATTCAGTACTTC	CASIGSFGGAKNIQYF	.	many	16	TRBJ2-4	TRBV10-2
TGTGCCACCAAGATAAGCTCTGGGGCCAACGTCCTGACTTTC	CATKISSGANVLTF	.	many	14	TRBJ2-6	TRBV6-5
TGTGCCAGCCGGGGGTCCTCCTACGAGCAGTACTTC	CASRGSSYEQYF	.	.	12	TRBJ2-7	TRBV6-5
TGTGCCAGCGGCGCGGGGTTCGACACTGAAGCTTTCTTT	CASGAGFDTEAFF	.	many	13	TRBJ1-1	TRBV9
TGTGCCTGGACAGTTCAGGGTTACAATGAGCAGTTCTTC	CAWTVQGYNEQFF	.	many	13	TRBJ2-1	TRBV30
TGTGCCGTTGACGTGGGCTATGGCTACACCTTC	CAVDVGYGYTF	.	many	11	TRBJ1-2	TRBV10-3
TGTGCCAGCAGTGACTCGCGGGAGGCCACAGATACGCAGTATTTT	CASSDSREATDTQYF	TRBD2	medium-sized	15	TRBJ2-3	TRBV6-4
TGTGCCAGCAGCCACCAGCGGGGCAGGGTGGGGGAGCAGTTCTTC	CASSHQRGRVGEQFF	TRBD2	many	15	TRBJ2-1	TRBV3-1
TGCAGTGCGCCAGCAAGACAGGGGGCAGGTTCACCCCTCCACTTT	CSAPARQGAGSPLHF	TRBD1	many	15	TRBJ1-6	TRBV20-1
TGTGCCAGCAGTCGAAGGTTCTCTAGCGGGAGGAGACCTTCCGAGCAGTACTTC	CASSRRFSSGRRPSEQYF	TRBD2	many	18	TRBJ2-7	TRBV2